A selection of T cell receptor beta chains follows, all from one sample in a study of cytomegalovirus exposure and HLA in healthy donors. Clones were read by immunoSEQ multiplex PCR, and TCRdb kept only the in-frame ones, dropping some. The sample consists of roughly 150,000 clones, about 85% of them appearing once. Sequenced sample: PBMCs. Every receptor here comes from a woman aged 18-29 years in good health and CMV-seronegative. Both conserved end residues are part of each CDR3. The D gene is left open where the match is weak. Size is omitted from some rows. Given values are once, few, many or a class for expanded clones.

>TRBJ2-7|-|TRBV5-8|-
TGTGCCAGCAGCTTGGCCGGACTCCCATCCTACGAGCAGTACTTC
CASSLAGLPSYEQYF
>TRBJ2-2|-|TRBV11-2|TRBD1
TGTGCCAGCAGCTTAGGAGGGACAGGGAGATACACCGGGGAGCTGTTTTTT
CASSLGGTGRYTGELFF
>TRBJ1-2|-|TRBV27|-
TGTGCCAGCAGCCCACGGGCGGGCCTCTATGGCTACACCTTC
CASSPRAGLYGYTF
>TRBJ2-1|-|TRBV5-4|-
TGTGCCAGCAGCTTGCGCGGCTCCAATGAGCAGTTCTTC
CASSLRGSNEQFF
>TRBJ2-2|-|TRBV18|-
TGTGCCAGCTCCCCGTTACATCACACCGGGGAGCTGTTTTTT
CASSPLHHTGELFF
>TRBJ2-5|-|TRBV4-1|TRBD2
TGCGCCAGCAGCCAAGCCCTTACTAGCGGAGGGGCCCAGTACTTC
CASSQALTSGGAQYF
>TRBJ1-4|-|TRBV5-6|-
TGTGCCAGCAGCCGGGACTATGCAACTAATGAAAAACTGTTTTTT
CASSRDYATNEKLFF
>TRBJ2-7|-|TRBV27|-
TGTGCCAGCTCGGACAGACCTCCCGAGCAGTACTTC
CASSDRPPEQYF
>TRBJ2-1|-|TRBV5-1|TRBD1
TGCGCCAGCAGCCTAGGACAGGGGGCTGATGAGCAGTTCTTC
CASSLGQGADEQFF
>TRBJ2-7|-|TRBV28|TRBD1
TGTGCCAGCAGTTTAGCGACAGGGGTCCCCTACGAGCAGTACTTC
CASSLATGVPYEQYF
>TRBJ2-1|once|TRBV7-6|TRBD2
TGTGCCAGCAGCTCGTTAGCGGGAGGTGGGGGTGAGCAGTTCTTC
CASSSLAGGGGEQFF
>TRBJ2-7|-|TRBV7-2|-
TGTGCCAGCAGCCAAGACAGTCTGTGGCAGTACTTC
CASSQDSLWQYF
>TRBJ1-5|-|TRBV7-9|-
TGTGCCAGCAGCTTAGGAGGAGACCAGATTAATCAGCCCCAGCATTTT
CASSLGGDQINQPQHF
>TRBJ1-2|-|TRBV29-1|-
TGCAGCGTTGCGACAGCTAACTATGGCTACACCTTC
CSVATANYGYTF
>TRBJ2-5|-|TRBV4-1|TRBD1
TGCGCCAGCAGCCACCCTGGGACAGGACCCCGCCAGTACTTC
CASSHPGTGPRQYF
>TRBJ2-1|-|TRBV25-1|TRBD2
TGTGCCAGCAGTATTATTGGGACTAGCGGGAACGGGGAGCAGTTCTTC
CASSIIGTSGNGEQFF
>TRBJ1-6|once|TRBV28|TRBD1
TGTGCCAGCAGTTCCGAGACAGGGGACTATAATTCACCCCTCCACTTT
CASSSETGDYNSPLHF
>TRBJ2-7|-|TRBV15|TRBD2
TGTGCCACCAGCGGGGGACTAGCGAATTACGAGCAGTACTTC
CATSGGLANYEQYF